These 23 T cell receptor beta chains share one sample of origin, sequenced in a study of metastatic and nonmetastatic thyroid tumors. MiXCR was used by TCRdb to re-call the PCR reads. The data show under 20,000 clones, with 27% seen just once and 13% held by the top ten. None of the patients had undergone any treatment ahead of thyroid surgery. Material for sequencing was adjacent normal tissue. The receptors come from a female donor with papillary thyroid cancer or a benign thyroid nodule (not recorded which). Some clones in this sample may be carry-over from other donors' samples.

This chain uses TRBV11-1 with TRBJ2-3; TRBD1 aligns across 7 bases. V shed 5 bases, J shed 5 bases, and the junction held 10 bases outside the gene matches. This CDR3 has 15 amino acids. Germline values: CDR1 SGHAT, CDR2 FQDESV (reference sequence). The DNA of the CDR3 is TGTGCCAGCAGCCTCGGGACAGCCTCAGAAGATACGCAGTATTTT. Translated, it gives CASSLGTASEDTQYF.

The chain combines TRBV6-2 or TRBV6-3 with TRBJ2-7, with 8 bases lining up with TRBD1. The CDR3 contains 15 residues. CDR1 is MNHEY, CDR2 SVGEGT, per germline. V was clipped by 2 bases and J by 0 bases; unmatched bases: 3. The CDR3 nucleotides are TGTGCCAGCAGTTACCCAACAGGGGGCTCCTACGAGCAGTACTTC. Translation gives CASSYPTGGSYEQYF.

This clone occurred a few times. The chain combines TRBV15 with TRBJ2-3; 8 bases line up with TRBD2. V was pared by 4 bases and J by 4 bases, with 7 bases of the junction left unmatched. In germline, CDR1 is LNHNV, CDR2 YYDKDF (reference sequence). The length of the CDR3 is 15 residues. DNA for the CDR3: TGTGCCACCAGCAAGGGAGCGGGGGAGGCAGATACGCAGTATTTT. This translates into CATSKGAGEADTQYF. Based on the CDR3 plus reference TRBV15 and TRBJ2-3, the full variable domain is DAMVIQNPRYQVTQFGKPVTLSCSQTLNHNVMYWYQQKSSQAPKLLFHYYDKDFNNEADTPDNFQSRRPNTSFCFLDIRSPGLGDTAMYLCATSKGAGEADTQYFGPGTRLTVL.

Only a few counts were recorded for this clone. The V call is TRBV6-2 or TRBV6-3, the J call TRBJ1-3; tentative D call: TRBD1 (6 bases). The CDR3 loop spans 17 amino acids. The germline V and J ends were trimmed by 4 bases and 0 bases, with 16 bases remaining between them. Looked up from germline, CDR1 is MNHEY and CDR2 is SVGEGT. CDR3 DNA sequence: TGTGCCAGCAGTTCCTGGGACAACCCCTTCTCTGGAAACACCATATATTTT. Amino acids: CASSSWDNPFSGNTIYF.

The gene calls are TRBV20-1 and TRBJ1-2; unclear D gene. The CDR3 is made up of 14 amino acids. Trimming took off 0 bases at V and 5 bases at J, with 13 bases between the two ends. The germline V gene encodes CDR1 DFQATT and CDR2 SNEGSKA (reference sequence). The CDR3 spells CSARDSRTPYGYTF. For the CDR3, the DNA is TGCAGTGCTAGAGATTCTCGGACCCCATATGGCTACACCTTC.

V usage is TRBV9 and J usage is TRBJ2-5; TRBD2 is a possible D gene (6 bases). CDR1 is SGDLS, CDR2 YYNGEE, per germline. CDR3 size: 17 residues. The ends were cut back, 0 bases at V and 2 bases at J, with 17 bases in the middle. CDR3 sequence: CASSVDPPSEGQETQYF. DNA of the CDR3: TGTGCCAGCAGCGTAGACCCCCCATCGGAGGGGCAAGAGACCCAGTACTTC.

The chain recombines TRBV27 with TRBJ1-2; tentatively, D is TRBD1 (5 bases). This CDR3 region has 15 residues. V was shortened by 0 bases and J by 8 bases, with 16 bases between the two germline ends. Germline values: CDR1 MNHEY, CDR2 SMNVEV (reference sequence). CDR3 nucleotide sequence: TGTGCCAGCAGTTTATCCGACAGCCCAGAGAGGGGCTACACCTTC. Its protein is CASSLSDSPERGYTF.

A few counts support this clone. No conserved phenylalanine or tryptophan ends this CDR3, so it is likely a read error. The J gene is TRBJ2-7, the V gene TRBV12-3 or TRBV12-4; D might be TRBD2 (6 bases). Between the trimmed V and J ends, which lost 6 bases and 4 bases, there was a span of 16 bases. The CDR3 is 14 amino acids. The CDR3 DNA sequence: TGTGCCAGCAGCAAAACGGGACTCACGTACGAGCAGTACTTA. Protein sequence: CASSKTGLTYEQYL.

With regard to this clone: One junction end disagrees with the germline gene, perhaps due to a read error. The rearrangement uses TRBV6-2 or TRBV6-3 and TRBJ2-1; no clear D. Germline V gives CDR1 MNHEY, CDR2 SVGEGT. The CDR3 totals 11 residues. The CDR3: CASSQDGVRVF. CDR3 DNA sequence: TGTGCCAGCAGCCAGGACGGCGTTCGGGTCTTC.

This clone has just a few counts. Written as DNA, the CDR3 is TGTGCCAGCACCCAGGCAAGGGGGGATTCACCCCTCCACTTT. This gives the protein CASTQARGDSPLHF. This chain connects TRBV6-1 to TRBJ1-6; D is perhaps TRBD1 (6 bases). Germline V CDR1 and CDR2: MNHNS, SASEGT. Trimming removed 7 bases from V and 8 bases from J, with 15 bases in between. The length of the CDR3 is 14 residues.

By frequency in the sample, this clone is medium-sized. This sequence joins TRBV5-5 and TRBJ1-1; the D gene is possibly TRBD1 (6 bases). The CDR3 covers 14 residues. Germline V gives CDR1 SGHKS, CDR2 YYEKEE (reference sequence). V gave up 0 bases and J gave up 7 bases, with 13 bases separating them. The CDR3 loop reads CASSLDGWDIEAFF. For the CDR3, the DNA is TGTGCCAGCAGCTTGGATGGCTGGGACATTGAAGCTTTCTTT. The complete variable domain, with remaining parts taken from reference TRBV5-5 and TRBJ1-1, reads DAGVTQSPTHLIKTRGQQVTLRCSPISGHKSVSWYQQVLGQGPQFIFQYYEKEERGRGNFPDRFSARQFPNYSSELNVNALLLGDSALYLCASSLDGWDIEAFFGQGTRLTVV.

This clone occurred a few times. Its ends do not fully match the called genes, so a read error is possible. This chain joins TRBV27 and TRBJ1-2, with 10 bases lining up with TRBD1. Germline V gives CDR1 MNHEY, CDR2 SMNVEV (reference sequence). This CDR3 contains 12 residues. In DNA form, the CDR3 reads TGTGCCAGCAGTGGGGGACAGGGGTCCAAACTCTTC. It translates to CASSGGQGSKLF.

Within the sample, this clone is medium-sized (0.01 to 0.1%). The V and J genes are TRBV7-2 and TRBJ2-5, with 14 bases lining up with TRBD2. The CDR3 has 18 residues. With V trimmed by 5 bases and J by 4 bases, 12 bases remained unmatched. CDR1 is SGHTA, CDR2 FQGNSA, per germline. DNA for the CDR3: TGTGCCAGCAGCCCCGGGACTAGCGGGAGAAGGGGTGGAGAGACCCAGTACTTC. It yields the protein CASSPGTSGRRGGETQYF.

This clone has only a few counts. The rearrangement uses TRBV6-5 and TRBJ2-6; 10 bases are a match to TRBD2. The germline V gene encodes CDR1 MNHEY and CDR2 SVGAGI. The CDR3 contains 18 residues. V dropped 0 bases and J dropped 2; count of bases not matched to a gene: 4. The CDR3 DNA reads as TGTGCCAGCAGTTACTCTGGTCTAGCGGGGGCTGGGGCCAACGTCCTGACTTTC. This translates into CASSYSGLAGAGANVLTF.

This clone was seen a handful of times. V usage is TRBV6-6 and J usage is TRBJ1-4, with D possibly matching TRBD1 (5 bases). There are 13 residues in the CDR3. Germline CDR1 and CDR2: MNHNY and SVGAGI (reference sequence). Trimming took 2 bases from V and 8 from J, leaving 9 bases between them. As DNA, the CDR3 is TGTGCCAGCAGTTACAACAGGAACGAAAAACTGTTTTTT. Translating it yields CASSYNRNEKLFF.

This clone was recorded a few times. V gene TRBV6-2 or TRBV6-3 combines with J gene TRBJ2-3; a possible D gene is TRBD2 (5 bases). Germline-derived CDR1 and CDR2 are MNHEY and SVGEGT. V shed 2 bases and J shed 2 bases, with 11 bases lying between them. This CDR3 is 15 amino acids long. The chain's CDR3 is CASSYGRVYTDTQYF. The CDR3 region has the DNA TGTGCCAGCAGTTACGGGCGGGTGTACACAGATACGCAGTATTTT.

The J gene is TRBJ2-7, the V gene TRBV28; perhaps TRBD1 as D (5 bases). The CDR3 runs 12 residues. CDR1 and CDR2 (germline): MDHEN, SYDVKM. The V gene lost 5 bases and the J gene lost 2 bases, with 7 bases spanning the gap. CDR3 bases: TGTGCCAGCAGTCGACAGCCCTACGAGCAGTACTTC. Translated, it gives CASSRQPYEQYF.

This clone was counted only a few times. V gene TRBV24-1 combines with J gene TRBJ2-7, with TRBD2 matching over 9 bases. The CDR3 covers 15 residues. The trim removed 7 bases at V and 1 base at J, leaving 7 bases unmatched. Germline CDR1 KGHDR, CDR2 SFDVKD. CDR3 bases: TGTGCCACCAGAAGTAGCGGGGGTGGATCCTACGAGCAGTACTTC. Translated: CATRSSGGGSYEQYF.

The chain is built from TRBV29-1 and TRBJ2-1, with D possibly matching TRBD2 (6 bases). The CDR3 loop spans 13 amino acids. V was shortened by 2 bases and J by 7 bases, with 12 bases between the two germline ends. CDR1 is SQVTM and CDR2 is ANQGSEA in the germline V gene. This chain's CDR3 is CSVEHTAGNEQFF. As DNA, the CDR3 is TGCAGCGTTGAACACACGGCGGGGAATGAGCAGTTCTTC.

V usage is TRBV5-1 and J usage is TRBJ2-1, with TRBD1 matching 9 bases. The CDR3 runs 13 residues. Trimming cost V 5 bases and J 8 bases; bases outside gene matches: 5. Germline V gives CDR1 SGHRS, CDR2 YFSETQ. The CDR3 nucleotides are TGCGCCAGCAGGACCGGACAGGGGCATGAGCAGTTCTTC. Its protein product is CASRTGQGHEQFF.

This clone was seen a single time. The rearrangement links TRBV3-1 to TRBJ2-7, with 11 positions matching TRBD2. The ends lost 2 bases at V and 3 bases at J; junction bases unmatched: 0. Germline V gene data show CDR1 as LGHDT and CDR2 as YNNKEL (reference sequence). The CDR3 length is 14 residues. CDR3 in DNA: TGTGCCAGCAGCCAACTAGCGGGAGGCTACGAGCAGTACTTC. Translated, it gives CASSQLAGGYEQYF.

Comment on this clone: Different DNA sequences within this sample yield the same CDR3. V usage is TRBV18 and J usage is TRBJ1-2, with TRBD1 matching over 8 bases. The CDR3 totals 15 residues. Per germline, CDR1 KGHSH and CDR2 LQKENI. With 3 bases clipped from V and 5 bases from J, the junction kept 8 bases outside the gene matches. This CDR3 is CASSPGQGVGYGYTF. DNA for the CDR3: TGTGCCAGCTCACCCGGACAGGGTGTCGGGTATGGCTACACCTTC.

This clone was observed a handful of times. The chain has TRBV2 and TRBJ2-5; 14 bases map to TRBD2. Looked up from germline, CDR1 is SNHLY and CDR2 is FYNNEI. This CDR3 comprises 16 residues. V dropped 6 bases and J dropped 5; count of bases not matched to a gene: 8. The CDR3 spells CASSRLAGGPWETQYF. DNA of the CDR3: TGTGCCAGCAGCAGACTAGCGGGAGGGCCGTGGGAGACCCAGTACTTC.